This T cell receptor beta chain was documented in a study of T cell responses to AZD1222 COVID-19 vaccine (dated by TCRdb to the early 2020s). Regarding the research as a whole: AZD1222 recipients given second doses at about 4 weeks or at about 12 weeks were pooled, since spike-specific TCR depth and breadth were not found to differ between the two schedules. Enrollment into the trials was organized by age into subgroups of 18-55, 56-69 and 70-plus years, and those subgroups contained roughly 150, 30 and 60 TCR-sequenced participants, respectively. A total of about 230 trial participants underwent TCR sequencing, of whom some 210 received two doses of AZD1222 and about 26 received two doses of the MenACWY control vaccine.

The sample's time point, from its label and the paper: baseline before first vaccination. The vaccinee samples were drawn from two UK trials, COV001 and COV002, one of which was a single-blind randomized controlled phase 2/3 trial testing AZD1222 (ChAdOx1 nCoV-19) in healthy adults. For TCRbeta chain sequencing, PBMC samples were collected from trial participants at day 0 and at day 28 after the second dose. The CDR3 regions of human TCRbeta chains were analyzed by immunosequencing. For the original study's pipeline: Repertoire TCRs were matched against a reference library of SARS-CoV-2-specific TCRs generated with the MIRA antigen-specificity platform. Breadth was defined as the fraction of unique TCRs that were SARS-CoV-2-associated. Depth was defined as the fraction of total T cells that were SARS-CoV-2-associated. Using the MIRA data, each spike-specific TCR was assigned both to the spike region to which the TCR was reactive and to a CD4 or CD8 class. Log10-transformed breadth and depth values were compared by one-way ANOVA with Sidak's multiple comparisons tests. Held by TCRdb, this immuneACCESS table contains in-frame sequences only and omits some clones. Under half of the omission traces to an unresolved V gene where checked; the cause of the rest is unknown. Clone size and V and J calls were adopted from that table, with D and trimming inferred from the DNA. This sample holds 75,000 to 95,000 clones; about 85% were observed only once. About 13% of the sample lies in the top ten.

Including cysteine and phenylalanine, the CDR3 has 17 amino acids. This entry keeps only the CDR3 DNA: 51 bases, framed from base 1. CDR1 is given as MNHEY and CDR2 as SMNVEV, both from the germline V gene (reference sequence). Trimmed from V: 6 bases; trimmed from J: 4 bases; junction bases lacking a gene match: 15. Study-wide conclusions, independent of this receptor: Conclusions about previously exposed vaccinees are limited, since just 5 or 6 AZD1222 recipients were seropositive for SARS-CoV-2 at baseline. Participants were mostly white British, with more females than males. The authors suggested clonal diversity may have been underestimated. After two AZD1222 doses, both the breadth and the depth of spike-specific TCRs were significantly higher than at day 0 and than in MenACWY recipients. Nearly half of unique spike-specific TCRs reportedly recognized epitopes outside regions mutated in the B.1.351 and B.1.1.7 variants. The 56-69-year group was small, and its depth increase did not reach significance, likely because of low power. Because no samples from the day 14 peak response were available, repertoires could be characterized only after the peak T cell response. Vaccine-associated CD4 TCRs spanned the whole spike protein, with dominant responses in regions 160-218 and 743-854.

Details on this clone: Which antigen it targets is not known. Qualities for individual bases were not recorded, and no much larger clone is one base off.

Sequencing was performed on peripheral blood, taken on day 0 of AZD1222 vaccination. Recombination joined TRBV27 with TRBJ2-7; 10 junctional bases match TRBD1. The clonotype originates from an adult in good health. The CDR3 region reads CASSLERGTGAQYEQYF. The nucleotide sequence reads TGTGCCAGCAGCCTGGAAAGGGGGACAGGGGCCCAGTACGAGCAGTACTTC.